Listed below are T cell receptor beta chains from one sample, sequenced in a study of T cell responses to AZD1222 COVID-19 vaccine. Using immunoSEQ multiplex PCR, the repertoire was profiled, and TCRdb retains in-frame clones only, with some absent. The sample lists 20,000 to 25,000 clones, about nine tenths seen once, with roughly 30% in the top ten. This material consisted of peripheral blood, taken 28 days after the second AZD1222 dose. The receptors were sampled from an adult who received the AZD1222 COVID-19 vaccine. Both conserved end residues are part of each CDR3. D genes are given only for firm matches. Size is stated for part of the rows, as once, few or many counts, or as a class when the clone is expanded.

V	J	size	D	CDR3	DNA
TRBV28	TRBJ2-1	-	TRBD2	CASSLAGVYNEQFF	TGTGCCAGCAGTCTAGCGGGAGTCTACAATGAGCAGTTCTTC
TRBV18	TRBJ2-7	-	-	CASSPPSDSSYEQYF	TGTGCCAGCTCACCCCCTAGCGACAGCTCCTACGAGCAGTACTTC
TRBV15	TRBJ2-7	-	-	CATSIDSLYEQYF	TGTGCCACCAGCATAGACAGTCTTTACGAGCAGTACTTC
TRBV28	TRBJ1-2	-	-	CASSLSIYGYTF	TGTGCCAGCAGTTTATCGATCTATGGCTACACCTTC
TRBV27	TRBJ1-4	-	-	CASSYPGLGSGKLFF	TGTGCCAGCAGTTACCCCGGGCTAGGAAGCGGAAAACTGTTTTTT
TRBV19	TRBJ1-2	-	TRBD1	CASNPGQVLYGYTF	TGTGCCAGTAACCCGGGACAGGTATTATATGGCTACACCTTC
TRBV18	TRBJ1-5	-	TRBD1	CASSPKRTGGGSNQPQHF	TGTGCCAGCTCACCCAAACGGACAGGGGGCGGAAGCAATCAGCCCCAGCATTTT
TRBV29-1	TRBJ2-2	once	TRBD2	CSGAGTSGRGSGELFF	TGCAGCGGCGCCGGGACTAGCGGGAGAGGGAGCGGGGAGCTGTTTTTT
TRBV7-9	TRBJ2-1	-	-	CASSSHNEQFF	TGTGCCAGCAGCTCCCACAATGAGCAGTTCTTC
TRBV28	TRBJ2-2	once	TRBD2	CASSLGAGAGTGELFF	TGTGCCAGCAGTTTAGGAGCGGGAGCTGGCACCGGGGAGCTGTTTTTT
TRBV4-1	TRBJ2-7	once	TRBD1	CASSQGTDAAYEQYF	TGCGCCAGCAGCCAGGGGACAGACGCGGCCTACGAGCAGTACTTC
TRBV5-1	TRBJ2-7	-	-	CASSLEGTFYEQYF	TGCGCCAGCAGCTTGGAAGGTACTTTCTACGAGCAGTACTTC
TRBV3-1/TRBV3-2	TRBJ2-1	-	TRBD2	CASSPGLAGGFEQFF	TGTGCCAGCAGCCCCGGACTAGCGGGAGGGTTTGAGCAGTTCTTC
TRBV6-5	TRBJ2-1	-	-	CASMADYNEQFF	TGTGCCAGTATGGCTGATTACAATGAGCAGTTCTTC
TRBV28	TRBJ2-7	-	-	CASSFGGRSYEQYF	TGTGCCAGCAGTTTCGGGGGCAGATCCTACGAGCAGTACTTC
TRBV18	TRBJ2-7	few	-	CASSPPRAREYEQYF	TGTGCCAGCTCACCACCCAGGGCCCGCGAATACGAGCAGTACTTC
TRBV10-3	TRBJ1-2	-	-	CAISESTVGYTF	TGTGCCATCAGTGAGTCGACAGTTGGCTACACCTTC
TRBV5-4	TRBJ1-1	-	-	CASSLDVNTEAFF	TGTGCCAGCAGCCTGGACGTGAACACTGAAGCTTTCTTT
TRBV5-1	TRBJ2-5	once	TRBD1	CASSGGTGDQETQYF	TGCGCCAGCAGCGGCGGGACAGGGGATCAAGAGACCCAGTACTTC
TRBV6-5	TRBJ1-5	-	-	CASSYSGRGNQPQHF	TGTGCCAGCAGTTACTCGGGCCGGGGAAATCAGCCCCAGCATTTT
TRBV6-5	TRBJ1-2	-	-	CASSYGTLSTYGYTF	TGTGCCAGCAGTTACGGGACACTGAGCACCTATGGCTACACCTTC
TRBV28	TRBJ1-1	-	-	CASLPGQNTEAFF	TGTGCCAGTCTTCCGGGACAGAACACTGAAGCTTTCTTT
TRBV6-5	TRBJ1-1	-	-	CASSREGTEAFF	TGTGCCAGTAGCCGGGAGGGCACTGAAGCTTTCTTT
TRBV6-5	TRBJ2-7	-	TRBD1	CASSSGTGGFEQYF	TGTGCCAGCAGTTCCGGGACAGGGGGCTTCGAGCAGTACTTC
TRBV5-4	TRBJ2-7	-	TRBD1	CASSSPGQRSYEQYF	TGTGCCAGCAGTTCTCCGGGACAGCGTTCCTACGAGCAGTACTTC
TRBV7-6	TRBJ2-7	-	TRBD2	CASSFPETSAYEQYF	TGTGCCAGCAGCTTCCCCGAGACTAGCGCCTACGAGCAGTACTTC
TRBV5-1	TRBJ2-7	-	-	CASSLPGSEKFYEQYF	TGCGCCAGCAGCTTGCCCGGTAGCGAGAAATTCTACGAGCAGTACTTC
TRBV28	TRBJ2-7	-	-	CASSLSGWGYEQYF	TGTGCCAGCAGTTTATCCGGGTGGGGTTACGAGCAGTACTTC
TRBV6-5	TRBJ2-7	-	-	CASFQGGEQYF	TGTGCCAGCTTCCAGGGCGGCGAGCAGTACTTC
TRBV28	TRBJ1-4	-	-	CASSWGTFLTNEKLFF	TGTGCCAGCAGTTGGGGGACGTTCTTAACTAATGAAAAACTGTTTTTT
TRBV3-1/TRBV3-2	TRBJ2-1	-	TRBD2	CASSQDLGGFHNEQFF	TGTGCCAGCAGCCAAGATTTGGGAGGGTTCCACAATGAGCAGTTCTTC
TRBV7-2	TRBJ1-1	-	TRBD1	CASSLGTGVEAFF	TGTGCCAGCAGCTTAGGGACAGGGGTTGAAGCTTTCTTT
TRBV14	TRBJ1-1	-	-	CATMPIGYPTEAFF	TGTGCCACCATGCCCATTGGTTACCCAACTGAAGCTTTCTTT
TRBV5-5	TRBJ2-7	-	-	CASSLVGYEQYF	TGTGCCAGCAGCTTGGTAGGATACGAGCAGTACTTC
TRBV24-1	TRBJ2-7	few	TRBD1	CATSDPGTGDSEQYF	TGTGCCACCAGTGATCCTGGGACAGGGGATAGCGAGCAGTACTTC
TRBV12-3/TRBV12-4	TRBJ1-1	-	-	CASSVAANTEAFF	TGTGCCAGCAGTGTTGCAGCGAACACTGAAGCTTTCTTT
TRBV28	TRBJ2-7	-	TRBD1	CASRSTGPHEQYF	TGTGCCAGCAGGTCGACAGGGCCCCACGAGCAGTACTTC
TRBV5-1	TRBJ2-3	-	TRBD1	CASSSDRGVTDTQYF	TGCGCCAGCAGCTCCGACAGGGGAGTAACAGATACGCAGTATTTT
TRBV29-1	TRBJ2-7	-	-	CSVGRNSPRDEQYF	TGCAGCGTTGGACGCAACAGCCCGAGGGACGAGCAGTACTTC
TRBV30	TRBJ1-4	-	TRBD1	CAWSRGGEKLFF	TGTGCCTGGAGCAGGGGGGGTGAAAAACTGTTTTTT
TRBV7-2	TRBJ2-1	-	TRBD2	CASSLALTSVGNEQFF	TGTGCCAGCAGCTTAGCCCTGACTAGCGTAGGCAATGAGCAGTTCTTC
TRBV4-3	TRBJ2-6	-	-	CASSQAVSGANVLTF	TGCGCCAGCAGCCAGGCAGTCTCTGGGGCCAACGTCCTGACTTTC
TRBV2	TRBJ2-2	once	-	CASSEAYTGELFF	TGTGCCAGCAGTGAAGCCTACACCGGGGAGCTGTTTTTT
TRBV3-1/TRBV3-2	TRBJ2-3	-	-	CASSQGRTTDTQYF	TGTGCCAGCAGCCAAGGTAGGACCACAGATACGCAGTATTTT
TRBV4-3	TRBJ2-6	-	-	CASSQDSRHSGANVLTF	TGCGCCAGCAGCCAAGATTCGAGGCACTCTGGGGCCAACGTCCTGACTTTC
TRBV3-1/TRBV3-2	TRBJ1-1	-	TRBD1	CASSPTDRSEAFF	TGTGCCAGCAGCCCCACGGACAGGTCTGAAGCTTTCTTT
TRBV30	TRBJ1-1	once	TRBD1	CAWSGQGAAEAFF	TGTGCCTGGAGTGGACAGGGGGCCGCTGAAGCTTTCTTT
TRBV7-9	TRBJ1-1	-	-	CASSLLGLNTEAFF	TGTGCCAGCAGCCTTCTTGGACTAAACACTGAAGCTTTCTTT
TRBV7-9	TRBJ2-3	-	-	CASSLGMGGPDTQYF	TGTGCCAGCAGCTTAGGTATGGGGGGCCCAGATACGCAGTATTTT
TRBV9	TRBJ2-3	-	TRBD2	CASSVTSGITDTQYF	TGTGCCAGCAGCGTGACTAGCGGGATCACAGATACGCAGTATTTT
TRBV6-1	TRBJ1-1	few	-	CASSPNRDTEAFF	TGTGCCAGCAGCCCAAACAGGGACACTGAAGCTTTCTTT
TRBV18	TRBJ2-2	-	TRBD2	CASSLRLAGVETGELFF	TGTGCCAGCTCACTCAGACTAGCGGGAGTTGAAACCGGGGAGCTGTTTTTT
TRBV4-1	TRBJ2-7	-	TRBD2	CASSQDNSGRAFSYEQYF	TGCGCCAGCAGCCAAGATAATAGCGGGAGGGCCTTCTCCTACGAGCAGTACTTC
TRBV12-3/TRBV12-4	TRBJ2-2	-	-	CASSPTAGGELFF	TGTGCCAGCAGTCCGACTGCGGGCGGGGAGCTGTTTTTT